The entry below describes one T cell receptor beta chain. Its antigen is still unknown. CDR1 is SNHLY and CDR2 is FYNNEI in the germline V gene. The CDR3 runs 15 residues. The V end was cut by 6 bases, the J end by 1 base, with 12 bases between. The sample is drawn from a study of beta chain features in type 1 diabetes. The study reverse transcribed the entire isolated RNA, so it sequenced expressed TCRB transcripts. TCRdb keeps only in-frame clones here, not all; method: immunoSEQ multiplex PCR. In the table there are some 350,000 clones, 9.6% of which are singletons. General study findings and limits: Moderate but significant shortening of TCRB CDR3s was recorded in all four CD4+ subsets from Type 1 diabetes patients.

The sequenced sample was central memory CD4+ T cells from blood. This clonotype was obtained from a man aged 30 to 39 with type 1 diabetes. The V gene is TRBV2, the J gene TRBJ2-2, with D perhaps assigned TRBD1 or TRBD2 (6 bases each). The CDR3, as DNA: TGTGCCAGCAGCCCCGCGGGACAGAACACCGGGGAGCTGTTTTTT. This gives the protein CASSPAGQNTGELFF.